This is a list of T cell receptor beta chains from one sample in a study of a mutant IDH1 vaccine in newly diagnosed glioma. Sequencing was performed with immunoSEQ multiplex PCR; in TCRdb, only in-frame clones are kept and a portion is missing. Of approximately 40,000 clones listed, 84% were seen once; the top ten hold around 2.4%. These receptors' antigens are unknown. The source material was PBMCs, sampled from a glioma patient whose treatment included an IDH1 peptide vaccine. Receptors were obtained from a man aged 35 to 55 with glioma. Both conserved end residues are part of each CDR3. The D gene is left open where the match is weak. Not all rows give a size; the values are once, few, many and, for expanded clones, a class.

v_call: TRBV7-6
d_call: TRBD2
j_call: TRBJ2-7
clone_size: .
cdr3_aa: CASSPRTSGYEQYF
cdr3_nt: TGTGCCAGCAGCCCCCGGACTAGCGGCTACGAGCAGTACTTC

v_call: TRBV4-1
d_call: .
j_call: TRBJ1-1
clone_size: .
cdr3_aa: CASSQEWQMNTEAFF
cdr3_nt: TGCGCCAGCAGCCAAGAATGGCAGATGAACACTGAAGCTTTCTTT

v_call: TRBV6-5
d_call: TRBD1
j_call: TRBJ1-1
clone_size: .
cdr3_aa: CASSYADRVSAFF
cdr3_nt: TGTGCCAGCAGTTACGCTGACAGGGTGTCGGCTTTCTTT

v_call: TRBV18
d_call: TRBD1
j_call: TRBJ1-2
clone_size: .
cdr3_aa: CASSPWTGAGYTF
cdr3_nt: TGTGCCAGCTCACCTTGGACAGGGGCCGGCTACACCTTC

v_call: TRBV5-6
d_call: .
j_call: TRBJ2-5
clone_size: .
cdr3_aa: CASSLSGDRETQYF
cdr3_nt: TGTGCCAGCAGCTTATCAGGGGACCGAGAGACCCAGTACTTC

v_call: TRBV6-1
d_call: TRBD1
j_call: TRBJ2-7
clone_size: .
cdr3_aa: CASRGGTGNEQYF
cdr3_nt: TGTGCCAGCAGGGGTGGGACAGGGAACGAGCAGTACTTC

v_call: TRBV6-1
d_call: .
j_call: TRBJ1-5
clone_size: .
cdr3_aa: CASSGRGARDSNQPQHF
cdr3_nt: TGTGCCAGCAGTGGTCGAGGGGCCCGGGATAGCAATCAGCCCCAGCATTTT

v_call: TRBV19
d_call: TRBD1
j_call: TRBJ2-7
clone_size: .
cdr3_aa: CASRSARTGVWYF
cdr3_nt: TGTGCCAGTCGTAGCGCCCGGACAGGGGTCTGGTACTTC

v_call: TRBV13
d_call: TRBD2
j_call: TRBJ2-5
clone_size: .
cdr3_aa: CASSVGLARETQYF
cdr3_nt: TGTGCCAGCAGCGTAGGACTAGCGCGCGAGACCCAGTACTTC

v_call: TRBV19
d_call: .
j_call: TRBJ2-5
clone_size: few
cdr3_aa: CASSITSQETQYF
cdr3_nt: TGTGCCAGTAGTATAACCAGCCAAGAGACCCAGTACTTC

v_call: TRBV11-2
d_call: .
j_call: TRBJ2-1
clone_size: .
cdr3_aa: CASSSALGYNEQFF
cdr3_nt: TGTGCCAGCAGCTCCGCCTTAGGCTACAATGAGCAGTTCTTC

v_call: TRBV10-3
d_call: .
j_call: TRBJ2-5
clone_size: .
cdr3_aa: CAISSLGVETQYF
cdr3_nt: TGTGCCATCTCATCTCTGGGGGTGGAGACCCAGTACTTC

v_call: TRBV29-1
d_call: .
j_call: TRBJ2-1
clone_size: .
cdr3_aa: CSVRGRIGGGYEQFF
cdr3_nt: TGCAGCGTACGGGGGAGGATCGGGGGAGGTTATGAGCAGTTCTTC

v_call: TRBV9
d_call: .
j_call: TRBJ2-2
clone_size: .
cdr3_aa: CASSVKSPPGELFF
cdr3_nt: TGTGCCAGCAGCGTAAAGTCTCCCCCGGGGGAGCTGTTTTTT

v_call: TRBV2
d_call: TRBD1
j_call: TRBJ2-1
clone_size: .
cdr3_aa: CASSEFFAGQGANEQFF
cdr3_nt: TGTGCCAGCAGTGAATTCTTCGCGGGACAGGGGGCGAATGAGCAGTTCTTC

v_call: TRBV9
d_call: .
j_call: TRBJ2-6
clone_size: .
cdr3_aa: CASSLTLGANVLTF
cdr3_nt: TGTGCCAGCAGCTTAACCCTCGGGGCCAACGTCCTGACTTTC

v_call: TRBV29-1
d_call: TRBD2
j_call: TRBJ2-7
clone_size: .
cdr3_aa: CSVIRTSGAEEQYF
cdr3_nt: TGCAGCGTTATTAGGACTAGCGGGGCGGAAGAGCAGTACTTC

v_call: TRBV7-2
d_call: .
j_call: TRBJ2-4
clone_size: .
cdr3_aa: CASSLATGRGAKNIQYF
cdr3_nt: TGTGCCAGCAGCTTAGCCACCGGACGGGGGGCCAAAAACATTCAGTACTTC

v_call: TRBV7-9
d_call: .
j_call: TRBJ2-3
clone_size: once
cdr3_aa: CASSFGRVPRYF
cdr3_nt: TGTGCCAGCAGCTTTGGGCGCGTCCCCCGGTATTTT

v_call: TRBV5-6
d_call: .
j_call: TRBJ1-3
clone_size: .
cdr3_aa: CASTRYGEGNTIYF
cdr3_nt: TGTGCCAGCACCCGGTATGGGGAGGGAAACACCATATATTTT

v_call: TRBV7-2
d_call: .
j_call: TRBJ1-2
clone_size: .
cdr3_aa: CASSLGDTIYGYTF
cdr3_nt: TGTGCCAGCAGCTTAGGGGACACGATCTATGGCTACACCTTC

v_call: TRBV7-9
d_call: .
j_call: TRBJ2-3
clone_size: .
cdr3_aa: CASSPQGFTDTQYF
cdr3_nt: TGTGCCAGCAGCCCACAGGGCTTCACAGATACGCAGTATTTT

v_call: TRBV7-2
d_call: .
j_call: TRBJ2-5
clone_size: few
cdr3_aa: CASSLVYGETQYF
cdr3_nt: TGTGCCAGCAGCTTAGTTTACGGAGAGACCCAGTACTTC

v_call: TRBV7-8
d_call: TRBD1
j_call: TRBJ2-7
clone_size: .
cdr3_aa: CASSPGQGKRSYEQYF
cdr3_nt: TGTGCCAGCAGCCCTGGACAGGGGAAAAGGTCCTACGAGCAGTACTTC

v_call: TRBV2
d_call: .
j_call: TRBJ2-2
clone_size: .
cdr3_aa: CASSEGFTGELFF
cdr3_nt: TGTGCCAGCAGTGAAGGTTTTACCGGGGAGCTGTTTTTT

v_call: TRBV19
d_call: .
j_call: TRBJ1-4
clone_size: .
cdr3_aa: CASSILRNEKLFF
cdr3_nt: TGTGCCAGTAGTATACTCAGAAATGAAAAACTGTTTTTT

v_call: TRBV9
d_call: .
j_call: TRBJ2-3
clone_size: once
cdr3_aa: CASSPWTGTDTQYF
cdr3_nt: TGTGCCAGCAGCCCCTGGACCGGTACAGATACGCAGTATTTT

v_call: TRBV6-1
d_call: .
j_call: TRBJ2-7
clone_size: few
cdr3_aa: CASSEAPRPGVEQYF
cdr3_nt: TGTGCCAGCAGTGAAGCCCCCAGGCCAGGGGTGGAGCAGTACTTC

v_call: TRBV19
d_call: .
j_call: TRBJ2-7
clone_size: .
cdr3_aa: CASSPGTGEQYF
cdr3_nt: TGTGCCAGTAGTCCGGGGACGGGAGAGCAGTACTTC

v_call: TRBV13
d_call: TRBD2
j_call: TRBJ2-1
clone_size: .
cdr3_aa: CASSSEGRSGRTYNEQFF
cdr3_nt: TGTGCCAGCAGCTCAGAAGGTAGGAGCGGGAGAACCTACAATGAGCAGTTCTTC

v_call: TRBV7-8
d_call: TRBD2
j_call: TRBJ2-2
clone_size: .
cdr3_aa: CASSLKSGRPNTGELFF
cdr3_nt: TGTGCCAGCAGCTTAAAGAGCGGGAGGCCGAACACCGGGGAGCTGTTTTTT

v_call: TRBV7-2
d_call: TRBD2
j_call: TRBJ2-3
clone_size: .
cdr3_aa: CASSLGLAEKDTQYF
cdr3_nt: TGTGCCAGCAGCTTAGGGCTAGCGGAAAAAGATACGCAGTATTTT

v_call: TRBV7-3
d_call: .
j_call: TRBJ2-3
clone_size: .
cdr3_aa: CASSRSRIDTQYF
cdr3_nt: TGTGCCAGCAGCCGTTCTAGAATAGATACGCAGTATTTT

v_call: TRBV6-6
d_call: .
j_call: TRBJ2-7
clone_size: .
cdr3_aa: CASSSGAYEQYF
cdr3_nt: TGTGCCAGCAGTTCAGGGGCCTACGAGCAGTACTTC

v_call: TRBV5-3
d_call: .
j_call: TRBJ2-7
clone_size: .
cdr3_aa: CATHLNEQYF
cdr3_nt: TGTGCCACCCATCTCAACGAGCAGTACTTC

v_call: TRBV5-1
d_call: TRBD2
j_call: TRBJ2-7
clone_size: .
cdr3_aa: CASSPGGDEQYF
cdr3_nt: TGCGCCAGCAGCCCGGGGGGGGACGAGCAGTACTTC

v_call: TRBV18
d_call: .
j_call: TRBJ2-3
clone_size: .
cdr3_aa: CASSPIGTPTRTSTDTQYF
cdr3_nt: TGTGCCAGCTCACCAATCGGGACTCCAACCAGGACCAGCACAGATACGCAGTATTTT

v_call: TRBV10-3
d_call: TRBD1
j_call: TRBJ1-5
clone_size: .
cdr3_aa: CAISEEDRGIQPQHF
cdr3_nt: TGTGCCATCAGTGAGGAGGACAGGGGTATACAGCCCCAGCATTTT

v_call: TRBV5-1
d_call: .
j_call: TRBJ1-1
clone_size: .
cdr3_aa: CASRMGGRNTEAFF
cdr3_nt: TGCGCCAGCAGGATGGGGGGCCGGAACACTGAAGCTTTCTTT

v_call: TRBV21-1
d_call: .
j_call: TRBJ2-7
clone_size: once
cdr3_aa: CASSKGGREGSYEQYF
cdr3_nt: TGTGCCAGCAGCAAAGGAGGACGGGAAGGGTCCTACGAGCAGTACTTC

v_call: TRBV9
d_call: .
j_call: TRBJ2-1
clone_size: .
cdr3_aa: CASSVVVGEQFF
cdr3_nt: TGTGCCAGCAGCGTAGTAGTGGGGGAGCAGTTCTTC

v_call: TRBV6-5
d_call: .
j_call: TRBJ2-7
clone_size: .
cdr3_aa: CASKSSAIHEQYF
cdr3_nt: TGTGCCAGCAAGAGTAGCGCAATCCACGAGCAGTACTTC

v_call: TRBV19
d_call: .
j_call: TRBJ2-3
clone_size: .
cdr3_aa: CASSIRLASSTDTQYF
cdr3_nt: TGTGCCAGTAGTATAAGGTTAGCGTCTAGCACAGATACGCAGTATTTT